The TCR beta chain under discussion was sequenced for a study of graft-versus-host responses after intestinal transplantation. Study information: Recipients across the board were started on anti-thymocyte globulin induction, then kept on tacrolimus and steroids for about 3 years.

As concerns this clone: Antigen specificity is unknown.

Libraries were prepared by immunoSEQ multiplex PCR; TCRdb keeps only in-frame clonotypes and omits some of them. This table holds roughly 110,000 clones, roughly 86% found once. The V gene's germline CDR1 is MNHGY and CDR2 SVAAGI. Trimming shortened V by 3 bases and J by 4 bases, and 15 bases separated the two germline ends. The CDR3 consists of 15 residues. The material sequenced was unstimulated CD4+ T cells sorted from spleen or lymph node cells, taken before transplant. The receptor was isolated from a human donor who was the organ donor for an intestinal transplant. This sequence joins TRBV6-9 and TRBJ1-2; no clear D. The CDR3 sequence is CASSYSQAPGYGYTF. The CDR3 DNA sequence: TGTGCCAGCAGTTACTCTCAAGCTCCGGGCTATGGCTACACCTTC.